This is a list of T cell receptor beta chains from one sample in a study of cytomegalovirus exposure and HLA in healthy donors. Sequencing was performed with immunoSEQ multiplex PCR; in TCRdb, only in-frame clones are kept and a portion is missing. This table has 160,000 or so clones, roughly four fifths appearing once. Sequencing was carried out using PBMCs. These receptors all stem from a woman between 40 and 50 years old in good health and CMV-seronegative. Each CDR3 is given with its conserved first and last residue. The D gene is left open where the match is weak. Size is omitted from some rows. Given values are once, few, many or a class for expanded clones.

>TRBV27|TRBD1|TRBJ1-1|.
CASSRDRAYTEAFF
TGTGCCAGCAGTCGGGACAGGGCGTACACTGAAGCTTTCTTT
>TRBV28|TRBD2|TRBJ2-7|few
CASSLAGVDHYEQYF
TGTGCCAGCAGTCTAGCGGGCGTGGACCACTACGAGCAGTACTTC
>TRBV18|TRBD2|TRBJ2-2|.
CASSPRTSGSQAGELFF
TGTGCCAGCTCACCCCGGACTAGCGGGAGCCAAGCAGGGGAGCTGTTTTTT
>TRBV6-5|.|TRBJ2-7|.
CASSRQGGSYEQYF
TGTGCCAGCAGTAGGCAGGGGGGATCCTACGAGCAGTACTTC
>TRBV28|.|TRBJ1-1|.
CASISPVVNTEAFF
TGTGCCAGCATCTCCCCCGTTGTGAACACTGAAGCTTTCTTT
>TRBV2|TRBD2|TRBJ2-7|.
CASSGAGGGREQYF
TGTGCCAGCAGTGGAGCGGGAGGGGGGAGGGAGCAGTACTTC
>TRBV5-4|.|TRBJ1-1|.
CASSLNVGGLNTEAFF
TGTGCCAGCAGCTTAAACGTCGGCGGCTTGAACACTGAAGCTTTCTTT
>TRBV28|.|TRBJ1-1|.
CASSLVHEAFF
TGTGCCAGCAGTTTAGTCCATGAAGCTTTCTTT
>TRBV19|TRBD1|TRBJ2-5|.
CASSTNRGETQYF
TGTGCCAGTAGTACCAACAGGGGAGAGACCCAGTACTTC
>TRBV19|TRBD1|TRBJ1-5|.
CASSTSTGAASNQPQHF
TGTGCCAGTAGTACTTCGACAGGGGCAGCAAGCAATCAGCCCCAGCATTTT
>TRBV28|.|TRBJ1-2|.
CASSEGIYGYTF
TGTGCCAGCAGTGAGGGAATCTATGGCTACACCTTC
>TRBV7-3|.|TRBJ1-1|.
CASSLYRSTEAFF
TGTGCCAGCAGCTTATACAGGAGCACTGAAGCTTTCTTT
>TRBV5-1|.|TRBJ1-1|.
CASSLAPYTEAFF
TGCGCCAGCAGCTTGGCCCCGTACACTGAAGCTTTCTTT
>TRBV5-1|TRBD2|TRBJ2-4|.
CASSLDRLAGGGIQYF
TGCGCCAGCAGCTTGGACCGCCTAGCGGGAGGGGGCATTCAGTACTTC
>TRBV5-6|TRBD1|TRBJ2-7|few
CASSSTGGQDEQYF
TGTGCCAGCAGCTCGACAGGGGGCCAGGACGAGCAGTACTTC
>TRBV5-1|TRBD2|TRBJ2-2|.
CASNPIAGSTGELFF
TGCGCCAGCAACCCTATAGCGGGTAGCACCGGGGAGCTGTTTTTT
>TRBV7-6|TRBD2|TRBJ2-7|once
CASSLTSGRASEQYF
TGTGCCAGCAGCCTCACTAGCGGGAGGGCCTCCGAGCAGTACTTC
>TRBV30|.|TRBJ1-5|.
CAWSSGGSNQPQHF
TGTGCCTGGAGCAGTGGGGGGAGCAATCAGCCCCAGCATTTT
>TRBV2|.|TRBJ1-5|.
CASSGLTGSQPQHF
TGTGCCAGCAGTGGGTTAACAGGGAGCCAGCCCCAGCATTTT
>TRBV28|TRBD2|TRBJ2-7|.
CASSLQTSGSYEQYF
TGTGCCAGCAGTTTACAGACTAGCGGCTCCTACGAGCAGTACTTC
>TRBV5-1|.|TRBJ2-7|.
CASSLAGDTPSYEQYF
TGCGCCAGCAGCTTGGCCGGGGACACCCCTTCCTACGAGCAGTACTTC
>TRBV19|.|TRBJ2-3|.
CATTGGSGTDTQYF
TGTGCCACGACCGGGGGATCGGGCACAGATACGCAGTATTTT
>TRBV29-1|TRBD1|TRBJ1-3|.
CSAPGQGAKGNTIYF
TGCAGCGCACCTGGACAGGGGGCGAAAGGAAACACCATATATTTT
>TRBV23-1|.|TRBJ2-3|.
CASRPQPRNTDTQYF
TGCGCCAGCAGACCTCAACCGAGGAACACAGATACGCAGTATTTT
>TRBV18|.|TRBJ1-1|.
CASSPLGMNTEAFF
TGTGCCAGCTCACCACTCGGGATGAACACTGAAGCTTTCTTT
>TRBV5-4|.|TRBJ2-7|.
CASSSDYTYEQYF
TGTGCCAGCAGCTCAGACTATACCTACGAGCAGTACTTC